This TCR beta chain was observed in a study of T cell repertoires in cytomegalovirus infection. The J segment lost 5 bases and the V segment lost 2 bases, leaving 4 bases of the junction unmatched. The CDR3 covers 15 residues. Per the germline V gene, CDR1 is DFQATT and CDR2 is SNEGSKA (reference sequence). TCRdb fed the reads into MiXCR, producing one record per CDR3 protein. The data contain 200,000 to 250,000 distinct CDR3 sequences, approximately 38% of them singletons. Comments on this clonotype: Antigen specificity is unknown.

The origin of this receptor is a human donor in good health (CMV status not recorded). Some clones in this sample may be carry-over from other donors' samples. This sample comprised CD8+ T cells from cultured PBMCs, obtained from culture after CMV antigen stimulation. The V call is TRBV20-1, the J call TRBJ2-2; 11 bases are shared with TRBD2. CDR3 DNA: TGCAGTGCTAGATTTAGCGGGAGGGGAACCGGGGAGCTGTTTTTT. This sequence encodes CSARFSGRGTGELFF.